This T cell receptor (beta chain) is from a study of blood T cell repertoires in COVID-19. Study-level background: There were acute and convalescent COVID-19 samples, and they came from the United States, Italy and Spain. From T cells, B-cell-depleted T cells, or PBMCs came the material, which was cDNA or gDNA.

Per the original data handling: Cell counts per sample came from amplifying reference gene primers. Clones were sequenced by immunoSEQ multiplex PCR, and TCRdb holds only the in-frame ones, with some missing. Clonal size and the V and J genes are those of that table, whereas D and trimming came from the DNA. Of over 200,000 clones listed, 89% are singletons. CDR3 length: 15 residues. CDR1 SGHVS and CDR2 FQNEAQ come from the germline V gene. V was clipped by 5 bases and J by 8 bases, with 21 bases between them. This TCR was recovered from a man in his 60s who had recovered from COVID-19. Sequencing was carried out using peripheral blood. The chain recombines TRBV7-8 with TRBJ1-2; D gene uncertain. CDR3 region: CASSPKLEQIYGYTF. CDR3 nucleotide sequence: TGTGCCAGCAGCCCCAAGCTTGAACAGATTTACGGCTACACCTTC.